This T cell receptor (beta chain) was recovered during a study of T-cell memory formation after mild COVID-19. TCRdb re-analysed the 5' RACE reads in MiXCR, keeping a single row per CDR3 protein. The data hold approximately 480,000 distinct CDR3 sequences, with around a sixth observed a single time. The CDR3 length is 11 residues. From germline, CDR1 is SGHNT and CDR2 YYREEE (reference sequence). V was pared by 3 bases and J by 11 bases, with 10 bases between. This clonotype has more than one count but fewer than ten. Sequencing was carried out using PBMCs or a T cell subset sorted from them (not recorded which). The TCR was taken from an adult woman who had mild COVID-19 (a few samples of this study predate the infection). Cell type and time point are not known. V usage is TRBV5-4 and J usage is TRBJ2-3; D is uncertain. The CDR3 nucleotides are TGTGCCAGCAGCTCTGGGCCGGGGCAGTATTTT. The encoded protein is CASSSGPGQYF.